These 5 T cell receptor beta chains originate from one sample sequenced in a study of low-dose radiotherapy and immunotherapy resistance in tumors. Specified time point: after trial treatment. Specified treatment: LDRT plus nivolumab, ipilimumab, low-dose cyclophosphamide and aspirin (RACIN trial). TRAV- and TRBV-specific primers, spanning alpha and beta chains, primed first-strand cDNA. TCRs were put through approximately 21 PCR cycles of amplification with Phusion. A constant-region primer and the V-primer adapter served as the primer pair. TCRdb processed the reads anew with MiXCR; each CDR3 protein has one entry. This table has under 70,000 distinct CDR3 sequences, 20% to 25% appearing once. Specimen: PBMCs, collected after low-dose radiotherapy plus immunotherapy. These receptors were obtained from a male donor with prostate cancer.

This chain joins TRBV4-3 and TRBJ2-1; 13 bases line up with TRBD2. CDR1 is LGHNA, CDR2 YSLEER, per germline. There are 17 residues in the CDR3. V was pared by 5 bases and J by 5 bases, with 9 bases of the junction left unmatched. CDR3 sequence reads: CASSKQALAGGDNEQFF. The CDR3 DNA reads as TGCGCCAGCAGCAAACAGGCACTAGCGGGGGGGGACAATGAGCAGTTCTTC.

This clonotype was recorded at least ten times. The chain employs TRBV24-1 and TRBJ2-1; a weak D match, TRBD2 (6 bases). The CDR3 runs to 15 residues. V lost 3 bases, J lost 2 bases, and 10 bases lay in between. Germline V CDR1 and CDR2: KGHDR, SFDVKD. The CDR3 DNA sequence: TGTGCCACCAGTGATCTCGGGGGACCCTACAATGAGCAGTTCTTC. It encodes CATSDLGGPYNEQFF.

This clonotype has at least ten counts. The genes are TRBV20-1 and TRBJ2-5; 8 nucleotides match TRBD2. The CDR3 runs to 15 residues. The V gene end was trimmed by 0 bases and the J gene end by 2 bases; junction bases not matched to a gene: 5. Germline V gives CDR1 DFQATT, CDR2 SNEGSKA (reference sequence). The CDR3 reads CSARDGRGVQETQYF. The CDR3 coding sequence is TGCAGTGCTAGAGATGGGCGGGGGGTTCAAGAGACCCAGTACTTC.

With respect to this clonotype: A far larger clone lies a single base away; this is likely a read error. This sequence joins TRBV7-8 and TRBJ1-4, with D possibly being TRBD1 (5 bases). CDR3 length: 15 residues. Germline V lookup: CDR1 SGHVS, CDR2 FQNEAQ. The CDR3 DNA reads as TGTGCCAGCAGCTTAAGTGCAGGGACTAATGAAAAACTGATTTTT. Amino acids: CASSLSAGTNEKLIF.

Regarding this clonotype: With a much larger clone just one base away, this may be a read error. The J gene is TRBJ2-1, the V gene TRBV6-2 or TRBV6-3, with D perhaps matching TRBD2 (6 bases). The length of the CDR3 is 15 residues. V was clipped by 6 bases and J by 13 bases, with 25 bases between them. Germline CDR1 reads MNHEY; CDR2 reads SVGEGT. The DNA of the CDR3 is TGTGCCAGCAGCTTTATGAAAGGGTCGGGAGAGACCCAGTTCTTC. Its protein is CASSFMKGSGETQFF.